One sample yielded the 13 T cell receptor beta chains listed below, sequenced in a study of patients and donors after allogeneic stem cell transplantation. TCRdb ran MiXCR on the RT-PCR reads and lists one entry per CDR3 protein. Among a few hundred thousand distinct CDR3 sequences listed, 13% to 15% were seen once. The material sequenced was blood, either unsorted or a sorted T cell fraction (not recorded which). These receptors were collected from a human donor who was either an allogeneic HSCT recipient or a stem cell or donor lymphocyte infusion donor (not recorded which). It is not recorded whose cells these are; they may come from a transplant donor.

This clonotype was detected a few times. The chain couples TRBV6-1 to TRBJ1-1, with 7 bases identical to TRBD1. The J segment lost 8 bases and the V segment lost 6 bases, leaving 9 bases of the junction unmatched. This CDR3 comprises 13 residues. CDR1 and CDR2 (germline): MNHNS, SASEGT. As DNA, the CDR3 is TGTGCCAGCAGCCAGGGGGACTTGCGAGAAGCTTTCTTT. This translates into CASSQGDLREAFF.

V is TRBV3-1 and J is TRBJ2-3, with D possibly being TRBD2 (6 bases). Between the trimmed V and J ends, which lost 6 bases and 2 bases, there was a span of 12 bases. Germline V gives CDR1 LGHDT, CDR2 YNNKEL (reference sequence). The length of the CDR3 is 14 residues. CDR3: CASRYGGNTDTQYF. Here the CDR3 DNA reads TGTGCCAGCAGATACGGGGGTAACACAGATACGCAGTATTTT.

The chain has TRBV14 and TRBJ2-7; D might be TRBD1 (6 bases). Per the germline V gene, CDR1 is SGHDN and CDR2 is FVKESK. This CDR3 is built from 17 residues. The V end was cut by 0 bases, the J end by 0 bases, with 15 bases between. Here the CDR3 reads CASSQDVRRGNSYEQYF. The CDR3 DNA sequence: TGTGCCAGCAGCCAAGACGTCCGCAGGGGTAACTCCTACGAGCAGTACTTC. The full variable domain, with the rest looked up from reference TRBV14 and TRBJ2-7, is EAGVTQFPSHSVIEKGQTVTLRCDPISGHDNLYWYRRVMGKEIKFLLHFVKESKQDESGMPNNRFLAERTGGTYSTLKVQPAELEDSGVYFCASSQDVRRGNSYEQYFGPGTRLTVT.

This clonotype has a count of ten or more. J is TRBJ1-1 and V is TRBV7-8, with unresolved D. V shed 5 bases and J shed 4 bases, with 11 bases lying between them. The germline CDR1 and CDR2 sequences are SGHVS and FQNEAQ. This CDR3 spans 13 amino acids. The CDR3 DNA is TGTGCCAGCAGCCCCCACGTGAGCACTGAAGCTTTCTTT. Its translation: CASSPHVSTEAFF.

This sequence joins TRBV7-6 and TRBJ2-3, with no clear D. The ends were cut back, 5 bases at V and 2 bases at J, with 8 bases in the middle. CDR1 SGHVS and CDR2 FNYEAQ come from the germline V gene. CDR3 size: 13 residues. The CDR3 sequence: CASSHAPTDTQYF. CDR3 in DNA: TGTGCCAGCAGCCACGCCCCCACAGATACGCAGTATTTT.

The chain couples TRBV19 to TRBJ2-6; D ambiguous. This CDR3 comprises 15 residues. V was pared by 3 bases and J by 2 bases, with 8 bases between. Germline loops: CDR1 LNHDA, CDR2 SQIVND (reference sequence). CDR3 in DNA: TGTGCCAGTAGTATGGAGAGTCCTGGGGCCAACGTCCTGACTTTC. It encodes CASSMESPGANVLTF.

The table lists this clonotype with many counts. The J gene is TRBJ2-5, the V gene TRBV5-1; 7 nucleotides align to TRBD2. The J segment lost 2 bases and the V segment lost 3 bases, leaving 7 bases of the junction unmatched. The CDR3 totals 15 residues. Per the germline V gene, CDR1 is SGHRS and CDR2 is YFSETQ. The chain's CDR3 is CASSWGGSQQETQYF. The CDR3 coding sequence is TGCGCCAGCAGCTGGGGCGGGAGCCAACAAGAGACCCAGTACTTC.

V is TRBV4-1 and J is TRBJ1-5; the D is unclear. Germline assignment: CDR1 MGHRA and CDR2 YSYEKL. V gave up 1 base and J gave up 5 bases, with 6 bases separating them. The CDR3 spans 13 residues. CDR3 region: CASSQGRDQPQHF. In DNA, the CDR3 is TGCGCCAGCAGCCAAGGAAGAGATCAGCCCCAGCATTTT.

This clonotype showed up just a few times. J is TRBJ2-2 and V is TRBV12-5, with TRBD1 matching 12 bases. From germline, CDR1 is LGHNT and CDR2 FRNRAP. After removal of 2 bases from V and 0 bases from J, the junction contained 22 bases not matched to a gene. The CDR3 covers 24 residues. The CDR3 protein is CASGLSPAGTGGALSFANTGELFF. For the CDR3, the DNA is TGTGCTAGTGGTTTGTCCCCAGCCGGGACAGGGGGCGCTTTGTCTTTCGCGAACACCGGGGAGCTGTTTTTT.

This clonotype was found a few times. This sequence joins TRBV4-1 and TRBJ1-3; D ambiguous. Germline CDR1 MGHRA, CDR2 YSYEKL. The length of the CDR3 is 14 residues. V lost 0 bases to trimming and J lost 2 bases, with 5 bases between them. The CDR3 region is CASSQDGAGNTIYF. As DNA, the CDR3 is TGCGCCAGCAGCCAAGACGGGGCTGGAAACACCATATATTTT.

There are a few counts of this clonotype. The chain joins TRBV5-4 to TRBJ2-1; D possibly corresponds to TRBD1 (8 bases). Trimming took off 2 bases at V and 3 bases at J, with 12 bases between the two ends. The CDR3 is 15 amino acids. Germline V gives CDR1 SGHNT, CDR2 YYREEE (reference sequence). The CDR3, as DNA: TGTGCCAGCAGCTTCTACAGGGGGGGCTACAATGAGCAGTTCTTC. It specifies CASSFYRGGYNEQFF.

This clonotype was seen only a few times. The genes are TRBV5-1 and TRBJ2-3; D remains ambiguous. Looked up from germline, CDR1 is SGHRS and CDR2 is YFSETQ. The CDR3 is 13 amino acids. V was clipped by 3 bases and J by 2 bases, with 7 bases between them. CDR3 DNA sequence: TGCGCCAGCAGCTACACTCCCACAGATACGCAGTATTTT. Translated: CASSYTPTDTQYF.

In this sample, this clonotype turned up a few times. The CDR3 DNA is TGTGCCACCAGTGTCCAGGGGGGCAATCAGCCCCAGCATTTT. This gives the protein CATSVQGGNQPQHF. The V call is TRBV24-1, the J call TRBJ1-5; TRBD1 aligns across 7 bases. Germline trimming cut 5 bases from V and 2 bases from J; bases unmatched to any gene: 2. This CDR3 spans 14 amino acids. CDR1 and CDR2 (germline): KGHDR, SFDVKD.